This T cell receptor beta chain is drawn from a study of blood T cell repertoires in COVID-19. Study-wide background: Some COVID-19 samples were acute and others convalescent; all came from the United States, Italy and Spain. T cells, B-cell-depleted T cells, or PBMCs supplied cDNA or gDNA.

The authors' processing: Quantification of nucleated cells was approximated via reference gene primer amplification. Assay used: immunoSEQ multiplex PCR; TCRdb lists only in-frame clones, some missing. The DNA was the basis for D and trimming; V, J and clone size are from that table. The sample lists under 100,000 clones; roughly 87% were seen once. Trimming at V came to 5 bases and at J to 8 bases, leaving 8 bases not matched to a gene. The length of the CDR3 is 14 residues. The germline gives CDR1 SGHTA, CDR2 FQGTGA. The material sequenced was peripheral blood. The TCR comes from a man aged 45 to 65 with acute or convalescent COVID-19. V is TRBV7-3 and J is TRBJ1-2; 10 bases are shared with TRBD1. The CDR3 DNA follows: TGTGCCAGCAGCGCGCGACAGGGGGCGCAGGGCTACACCTTC. Its translation: CASSARQGAQGYTF.